This T cell receptor beta chain was identified in a study of identical twins. TCRdb ran MiXCR on the 5' RACE reads and lists one entry per CDR3 protein. The table includes about 190,000 distinct CDR3 sequences, 15% to 20% detected once. There are a few counts of this clonotype. The CDR3 covers 12 residues. Germline values: CDR1 SNHLY, CDR2 FYNNEI. Trimming took off 7 bases at V and 4 bases at J, with 7 bases between the two ends. These records were also assigned to another study, of T cells expressing NK-cell markers.

Specimen: CD8+ T cells sorted from blood. The TCR originated in a woman between 18 and 30 years old in good health. This chain connects TRBV2 to TRBJ2-2; D possibly uses TRBD1 or TRBD2 (5 bases each). In DNA form, the CDR3 reads TGTGCCAGCACAGGGAGCACCGGGGAGCTGTTTTTT. Protein: CASTGSTGELFF.